This T cell receptor (beta chain) is from a study of blood T cell repertoires in COVID-19. On the study more broadly: The samples span acute and convalescent COVID-19 from the United States, Italy and Spain.

During active infection, Seattle patients enrolled and were then monitored through disease. The protocol was immunoSEQ multiplex PCR, while the TCRdb copy is restricted to in-frame clones and leaves out a portion. Among about 49,000 clones, approximately 93% were seen once, and the ten largest hold 0.95% to 1.1%. Per the germline V gene, CDR1 is SNHLY and CDR2 is FYNNEI. After removal of 5 bases from V and 0 bases from J, the junction contained 3 bases not matched to a gene. The CDR3 loop spans 15 amino acids. The receptor's source is a man in his sixties with COVID-19, enrolled during active disease. The chain is built from TRBV2 and TRBJ1-4; 7 nucleotides agree with TRBD1. What was sequenced was peripheral blood. The DNA for the CDR3 is TGTGCCAGCAGTCCCGGGACAGCAACTAATGAAAAACTGTTTTTT. Translated: CASSPGTATNEKLFF.